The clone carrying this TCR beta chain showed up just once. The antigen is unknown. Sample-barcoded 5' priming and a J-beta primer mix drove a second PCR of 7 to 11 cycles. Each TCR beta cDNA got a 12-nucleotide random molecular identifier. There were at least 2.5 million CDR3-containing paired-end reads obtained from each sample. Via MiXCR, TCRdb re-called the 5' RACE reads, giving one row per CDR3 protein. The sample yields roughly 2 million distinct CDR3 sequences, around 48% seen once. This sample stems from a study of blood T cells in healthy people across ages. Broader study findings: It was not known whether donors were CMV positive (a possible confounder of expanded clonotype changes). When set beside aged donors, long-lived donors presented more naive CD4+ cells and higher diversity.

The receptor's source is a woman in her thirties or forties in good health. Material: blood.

In DNA form, the CDR3 reads TGTGCCAGCAGACCAAACTTTAGCGGGGGGTCCTACGAGCAGTACTTC. It codes for CASRPNFSGGSYEQYF. This rearrangement joins TRBV6-2 or TRBV6-3 to TRBJ2-7; 10 nucleotides agree with TRBD2. V shed 6 bases and J 1 base; nucleotides not matched to a gene: 9. Germline assignment: CDR1 MNHEY and CDR2 SVGEGT. The CDR3 extends over 16 amino acids.